The subject of this entry is one T cell receptor beta chain. The antigen is undetermined. This record comes from a study of T cell clones after liver transplantation. As for the study in general: Graft-donor-reactive sequences were compared with third-party-reactive TCRbeta sequences from pre-transplant mixed lymphocyte reactions. Timepoints were pre-transplant, pre-withdrawal, and after withdrawal was completed or failed. General observations from the study: Compared with third party-reactive sequences, donor-reactive ones declined more, independent of withdrawal success.

Clones were sequenced by immunoSEQ multiplex PCR, and TCRdb holds only the in-frame ones, with some missing. The top ten hold 2% to 2.5% of the sample, which has nearly 45,000 clones, just over 85% seen once. The V gene's germline CDR1 is KGHSH and CDR2 LQKENI. Trimming removed 4 bases from V and 7 bases from J; junction bases left unmatched: 8. This CDR3 has 16 residues. The V gene is TRBV18, the J gene TRBJ1-6; TRBD1 matches 9 bases. The receptor was isolated from a human patient who received a liver transplant. Some of the T cells may derive from the graft donor. The sequencing used CD4+ T cells from blood, collected 24 months after liver transplant. As DNA, the CDR3 is TGTGCCAGCTCACTCCAGACAGGGGGTTACAATTCACCCCTCCACTTT. This codes for CASSLQTGGYNSPLHF.